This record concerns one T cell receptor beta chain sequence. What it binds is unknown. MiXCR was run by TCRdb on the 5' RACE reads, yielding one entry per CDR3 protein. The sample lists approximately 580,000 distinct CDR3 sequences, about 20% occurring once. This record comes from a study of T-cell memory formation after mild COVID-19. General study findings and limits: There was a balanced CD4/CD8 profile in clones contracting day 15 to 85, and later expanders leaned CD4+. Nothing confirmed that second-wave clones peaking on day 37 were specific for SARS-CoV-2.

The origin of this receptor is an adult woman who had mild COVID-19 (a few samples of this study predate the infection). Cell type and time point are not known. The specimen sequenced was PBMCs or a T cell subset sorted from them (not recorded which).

The CDR3 bases are TGCGCCAGCAGCCAGAGACCGGGACAGGGGGCAGATACGCAGTATTTT. Translating it yields CASSQRPGQGADTQYF. The V gene is TRBV4-3, the J gene TRBJ2-3; 11 bases map to TRBD1. J lost 4 bases, V lost 3 bases, and 6 bases had no gene match. This CDR3 comprises 16 residues. Germline CDR1 reads LGHNA; CDR2 reads YSLEER.